These 18 T cell receptor beta chains share one sample of origin, sequenced in a study of T cells in Graves' hyperthyroidism and ophthalmopathy. Amplified TCR beta CDR3 regions derived from RNA transcripts. HTBI primers were employed in a first-round RT-PCR of the TCR CDR3. TCRdb analysed the multiplex PCR reads with MiXCR anew, one entry per CDR3 protein. The sample carries some 800,000 distinct CDR3 sequences, around 39% recorded once. The sequenced material came from blood. Source of these receptors: a man younger than 35 with Graves' hyperthyroidism.

About this clonotype: A read error may produce the germline difference seen at one junction end. The chain joins TRBV9 to TRBJ1-1; D might be TRBD1 (5 bases). The CDR3 loop spans 15 amino acids. CDR1 and CDR2 from the germline V gene are SGDLS and YYNGEE. This chain's CDR3 is CASSQGVPDGTEAFF. For the CDR3, the DNA is TGCGCCAGCAGCCAAGGGGTACCGGACGGCACTGAAGCTTTCTTT.

In its sample, this clonotype was seen many times. The V gene is TRBV29-1, the J gene TRBJ1-1; TRBD1 might be the D (6 bases). The CDR3 is 14 residues long. In germline, CDR1 is SQVTM, CDR2 ANQGSEA. V was cut by 7 bases and J by 0 bases, with 15 bases left in between. The CDR3 loop reads CSAGDGGLNTEAFF. Written as DNA, the CDR3 is TGCAGCGCTGGGGACGGGGGCTTGAACACTGAAGCTTTCTTT.

This chain connects TRBV7-2 to TRBJ1-4, with a possible D match to TRBD1 (6 bases). The V gene's germline CDR1 is SGHTA and CDR2 FQGNSA. With 2 bases removed from V and 7 bases from J, the gap between germline ends came to 8 bases. This CDR3 contains 13 residues. CDR3 sequence (DNA): TGTGCCAGCAGCTTAAAACAGGGTGAAAAACTGTTTTTT. Its protein product is CASSLKQGEKLFF.

This chain uses TRBV5-6 with TRBJ1-1; D remains ambiguous. The CDR3 loop spans 12 amino acids. Germline V lookup: CDR1 SGHDT, CDR2 YYEEEE. Deletions cut 0 bases from V and 7 bases from J, with 7 bases between. The CDR3 region is CASSLEAGEAFF. DNA for the CDR3: TGTGCCAGCAGCTTGGAAGCAGGTGAAGCTTTCTTT.

This clonotype occurred many times. The chain couples TRBV29-1 to TRBJ2-7; D is uncertain. Germline V gene lookup returns CDR1 SQVTM and CDR2 ANQGSEA. This CDR3 is 13 amino acids long. V shed 2 bases and J shed 0 bases, with 8 bases lying between them. CDR3: CSVERVDSYEQYF. In DNA, the CDR3 is TGCAGCGTTGAAAGGGTGGACTCCTACGAGCAGTACTTC.

This chain uses TRBV6-1 with TRBJ1-5; D uncertain. Germline CDR1 MNHNS, CDR2 SASEGT. The V gene lost 3 bases and the J gene lost 5 bases, with 11 bases spanning the gap. The CDR3 consists of 14 residues. This CDR3 is CASSDLGGDQPQHF. The CDR3 DNA reads as TGTGCCAGCAGTGATTTGGGCGGTGATCAGCCCCAGCATTTT.

The chain uses TRBV13 and TRBJ2-2, with D unresolved. CDR3 length equals 13 residues. Germline V gene lookup returns CDR1 PRHDT and CDR2 FYEKMQ (reference sequence). Trimming took off 6 bases at V and 7 bases at J, with 12 bases between the two ends. The CDR3 DNA reads as TGTGCCAGCAGGTTGTCGGGTATCGGGGAGCTGTTTTTT. Translating it yields CASRLSGIGELFF.

In its sample, this clonotype was seen many times. The chain employs TRBV15 and TRBJ1-3, with no clear D. Germline loops: CDR1 LNHNV, CDR2 YYDKDF (reference sequence). CDR3 length: 17 amino acids. Trimming shortened V by 0 bases and J by 1 base, and 13 bases separated the two germline ends. The DNA for the CDR3 is TGTGCCACCAGCAGAGAGACGGCCAGAGGGTCTGGAAACACCATATATTTT. Translating gives CATSRETARGSGNTIYF.

V and J are TRBV7-9 and TRBJ2-7; 13 positions agree with TRBD2. The V gene's germline CDR1 is SEHNR and CDR2 FQNEAQ (reference sequence). With 5 bases clipped from V and 4 bases from J, the junction kept 8 bases outside the gene matches. The CDR3 is 16 residues long. As DNA, the CDR3 is TGTGCCAGCAGCCCAAGGACTAGCGGGAGAAGTTACGAGCAGTACTTC. The encoded protein is CASSPRTSGRSYEQYF. Variable domain in full (rest from reference TRBV7-9 and TRBJ2-7): DTGVSQNPRHKITKRGQNVTFRCDPISEHNRLYWYRQTLGQGPEFLTYFQNEAQLEKSRLLSDRFSAERPKGSFSTLEIQRTEQGDSAMYLCASSPRTSGRSYEQYFGPGTRLTVT.

The V and J genes are TRBV4-3 and TRBJ1-6; maybe TRBD1 (6 bases). The CDR3 length is 14 residues. Germline V gene lookup returns CDR1 LGHNA and CDR2 YSLEER. Between the trimmed V and J ends, which lost 3 bases and 6 bases, there was a span of 9 bases. The chain's CDR3 is CASSHDRLNSPLHF. The CDR3 DNA follows: TGCGCCAGCAGCCACGACAGGCTTAATTCACCCCTCCACTTT.

This rearrangement joins TRBV7-2 to TRBJ2-2, with D perhaps TRBD1 (6 bases). Trimming removed 5 bases from V and 5 bases from J, with 15 bases in between. The CDR3 sequence is 15 residues long. Per germline, CDR1 SGHTA and CDR2 FQGNSA. The CDR3 protein is CASSVGDTPTGELFF. In nucleotides, the CDR3 is TGTGCCAGCAGCGTAGGGGACACTCCTACCGGGGAGCTGTTTTTT.

This clonotype was observed once. This rearrangement joins TRBV6-1 to TRBJ1-1; no clear D gene. V lost 7 bases to trimming and J lost 6 bases, with 15 bases between them. This CDR3 has 13 amino acids. The germline gives CDR1 MNHNS, CDR2 SASEGT. The CDR3 coding sequence is TGTGCCAGCAACCCGCGGCGGGTGGCTGAAGCTTTCTTT. Its translation is CASNPRRVAEAFF.

This rearrangement joins TRBV20-1 to TRBJ2-7; 7 bases line up with TRBD2. The CDR3 loop spans 13 amino acids. Unmatched junction bases numbered 6, after V lost 3 bases and J lost 4 bases. Germline assignment: CDR1 DFQATT and CDR2 SNEGSKA (reference sequence). The CDR3 DNA reads as TGCAGTGCTAGTGCGGGGGACCTTTACGAGCAGTACTTC. Translated, it gives CSASAGDLYEQYF.

The chain has TRBV19 and TRBJ2-7; D unresolved. The CDR3 spans 14 residues. Germline V gene sequence: CDR1 LNHDA, CDR2 SQIVND (reference sequence). V gave up 5 bases and J gave up 5 bases, with 16 bases separating them. The CDR3 protein is CASSQSAPLDEQYF. CDR3 bases: TGTGCCAGTAGTCAGTCAGCGCCTCTGGACGAGCAGTACTTC.

This clonotype was observed at least ten times. This chain joins TRBV19 and TRBJ1-6, with D unclear. In germline, CDR1 is LNHDA, CDR2 SQIVND (reference sequence). The length of the CDR3 is 14 residues. The V gene lost 7 bases and the J gene lost 7 bases, with 14 bases spanning the gap. The CDR3 sequence: CASNFVGENSPLHF. The DNA of the CDR3 is TGTGCCAGTAACTTCGTGGGAGAGAATTCACCCCTCCACTTT.

The CDR3 nucleotides are TGTGCCAGCAGCCAGACTAGCGGCTCAGAGACCCAGTACTTC. Translated, it gives CASSQTSGSETQYF. The rearrangement joins TRBV24-1 to TRBJ2-5, with 9 bases matching TRBD2. The germline V gene has CDR1 KGHDR and CDR2 SFDVKD. V lost 11 bases and J lost 4; bases outside the gene matches: 10. The length of the CDR3 is 14 residues.

This clonotype turned up a few times. Just one base apart from a much larger clone, this may be a read error. The chain combines TRBV6-5 with TRBJ1-6; 10 nucleotides match TRBD1. CDR1 is MNHEY and CDR2 is SVGAGI in the germline V gene. The ends lost 4 bases at V and 9 bases at J; junction bases unmatched: 3. The CDR3 consists of 14 residues. CDR3 sequence: CASSWTGGTSPLHF. CDR3 DNA: TGTGCCAGCAGTTGGACAGGGGGTACTTCACCCCTCCACTTT.

Many counts were recorded for this clonotype. The CDR3 sequence: CASSPRDRFGETQYF. The CDR3 DNA reads as TGTGCCAGCAGCCCCCGGGACAGGTTTGGTGAGACCCAGTACTTC. V gene TRBV9 combines with J gene TRBJ2-5; 8 bases match TRBD1. CDR3 length: 15 amino acids. Germline values: CDR1 SGDLS, CDR2 YYNGEE. Trimming at V came to 4 bases and at J to 5 bases, leaving 10 bases not matched to a gene.